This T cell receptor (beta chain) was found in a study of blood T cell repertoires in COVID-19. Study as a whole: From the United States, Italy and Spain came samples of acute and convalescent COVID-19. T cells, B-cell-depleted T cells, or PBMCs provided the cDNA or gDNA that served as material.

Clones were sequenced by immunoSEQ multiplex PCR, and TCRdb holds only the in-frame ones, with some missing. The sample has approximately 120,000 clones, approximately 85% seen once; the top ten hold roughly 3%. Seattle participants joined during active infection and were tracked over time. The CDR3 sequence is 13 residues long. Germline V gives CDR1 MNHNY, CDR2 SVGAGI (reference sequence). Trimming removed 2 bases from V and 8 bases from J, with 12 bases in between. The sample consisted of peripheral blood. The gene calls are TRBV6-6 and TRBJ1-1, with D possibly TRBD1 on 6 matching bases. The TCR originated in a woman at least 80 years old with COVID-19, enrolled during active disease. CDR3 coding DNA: TGTGCCAGCAGTTACGCGCAGGGGCGGGAAGCTTTCTTT. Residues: CASSYAQGREAFF.